This entry is about one TCR beta chain. These data are taken from a study of control samples from healthy donors and cancer patients. The CDR3 contains 14 residues. CDR1 MNHEY and CDR2 SVGEGT come from the germline V gene. V lost 4 bases, J lost 5 bases, and 12 bases lay in between. TCRdb's copy holds only in-frame clones and misses some; the assay was immunoSEQ multiplex PCR. Here the sample spans some 130,000 clones, 85% to 95% being singletons. The chain employs TRBV6-2 or TRBV6-3 and TRBJ1-5; no clear D. The sequenced material came from blood. This TCR was recovered from a man aged 25-45 years in good health. This chain's CDR3 is CASSLKGSHQPQHF. CDR3 nucleotides: TGTGCCAGCAGTTTAAAAGGGAGTCATCAGCCCCAGCATTTT.